At least ten counts were recorded for the clone carrying this TCR beta chain. Its antigen is currently unknown. Germline CDR1 is MNHNS and CDR2 is SASEGT. The CDR3 has 13 amino acids. V gave up 11 bases and J gave up 10 bases, with 18 bases separating them. As originally analysed: The authors used CDR3 differences across clinicopathological groups to build a distant-metastasis classifier for papillary thyroid cancer. TCRdb re-called clones via MiXCR from the PCR reads. TCRdb's processing, not the authors' own work, is the source of the V and J calls. The sample gives 4,000 to 6,000 clones, less than 35% of which show up once; 25% is in the top ten. The entire patient cohort was treatment-naive prior to thyroid surgery. The entry originates in a study of metastatic and nonmetastatic thyroid tumors. Study in general: Patients with malignant and benign thyroid disease provided blood and tumor or nodule tissue, whose repertoires were compared.

Study results and caveats: Reported TCR beta diversity, measured in blood and tumor, was significantly higher for malignant thyroid tumors than for benign nodules.

The clonotype was recovered from a female donor with papillary thyroid cancer or a benign thyroid nodule (not recorded which). Some clones in this sample may be carry-over from other donors' samples. The J gene is TRBJ1-6, the V gene TRBV6-1; D is possibly TRBD1 (6 bases). Sequencing was carried out using adjacent normal tissue. This CDR3 reads CAGHRVRDSPLHF. The CDR3, as DNA: TGTGCCGGGCACAGGGTGAGGGACTCACCCCTCCACTTT.